This T cell receptor beta chain originates from a study of blood T cell repertoires in COVID-19 (dated by TCRdb to between 2020 and 2021). Some background on the complete study: Collaborator samples came from the United States, Italy and Spain and covered acute and convalescent phases of COVID-19. The prospective study material was composed of cDNA or gDNA derived from T cells, B-cell-depleted T cells, or PBMCs. A freely available public database, intended as a resource for researchers studying the immune response to SARS-CoV-2, is where the repertoires were released. The samples were drawn from the first 160 participants of the ongoing ImmuneRACE study and from roughly 1,300 subjects provided by 6 global collaborators. The sample metadata nearly always contained a de-identified subject ID, COVID-19 status, age in years and sex. Where HLA class I and class II types were available, the types were taken from metadata supplied by the sample provider, not from assay-based typing. Subjects who had been exposed to COVID-19, were actively infected with it, or had recovered from it provided the deeply sampled blood TCRbeta repertoires that made up the dataset.

Study-wide findings and limitations: The amount of clinical and demographic metadata varied by source and participant and was provided uncurated.

Worth noting for this clone: Its antigen remains unidentified. Base qualities were left out, and no much larger clone turns up one base away.

V and J are truncated by 6 bases and 9 bases respectively, leaving an intervening sequence of 18 bases. In the germline V gene (reference sequence), CDR1 corresponds to LNHDA and CDR2 to SQIVND. From the cysteine up to the phenylalanine, the CDR3 has a length of 15 residues. CDR3 DNA only is kept here, 45 bases in frame from base 1. The collaborating institutions used their own protocols to collect whole blood in K2EDTA tubes. For TCRbeta analysis, collaborator samples were shipped as frozen whole blood, as isolated PBMCs, or as DNA extracted from either sample type. TCRbeta CDR3 regions were amplified from genomic DNA by means of the immunoSEQ Assay, a bias-controlled multiplex PCR. On the authors' methods: The number of nucleated cells in each sample was estimated by amplification of reference gene primers within the assay. Sequence reads were collapsed and filtered to measure the absolute abundance of every unique TCRbeta CDR3 rearrangement. Productive Simpson clonality was computed per sample as the square root of Simpson's diversity index over productive rearrangements. Drawn from immuneACCESS, this table holds only the in-frame rearrangements with V and J called that TCRdb kept. Clones are partly lost; checked studies trace under half to an unresolved V gene and leave the rest unexplained. V and J calls and clone size are those listed in that table; D and trimming were worked out from the DNA. The table for this sample lists about 240,000 clones; 60% to 75% of them were counted only once. The ten largest clonotypes hold more than 2.5% of the sample.

The sample consisted of peripheral blood. The chain was built from TRBV19 and TRBJ1-6; 6 matching bases give a weak D call of TRBD1. This receptor was obtained from a woman aged 80 or over with acute or convalescent COVID-19. Read as DNA, the sequence is TGTGCCAGTAGATACAGGGAAGATGGGGGTTCACCCCTCCACTTT. Protein translation: CASRYREDGGSPLHF.